This T cell receptor (beta chain) is from a study of blood T cell repertoires in COVID-19. This CDR3 comprises 16 residues. Trimming stripped 3 bases from V and 3 bases from J, with 17 bases between. Germline lookup yields CDR1 LGHDT and CDR2 YNNKEL (reference sequence). Recovery among Cohort 3 donors was established by two negative PCRs, clearance, or symptom resolution. Sequenced by immunoSEQ multiplex PCR; TCRdb stores in-frame clones only, minus some. The sample shows under 350,000 clones, roughly nine tenths of them seen only once. The TCR sequence derives from a woman in her thirties or forties who had recovered from COVID-19. The chain uses TRBV3-1 (or the pseudogene TRBV3-2) and TRBJ2-5, with D possibly TRBD2 on 5 matching bases. Sequenced: PBMCs or T cells enriched from blood (not recorded which). The CDR3 spells CASSQGVGPLKETQYF. The CDR3 coding sequence is TGTGCCAGCAGCCAGGGAGTAGGTCCCCTGAAAGAGACCCAGTACTTC.